The 18 T cell receptor beta chains given below trace back to one sample, sequenced in a study of OX40 agonist ivuxolimab in advanced cancers. The table came from immunoSEQ multiplex PCR; TCRdb's copy has only in-frame clones and leaves some out. Altogether roughly 69,000 clones are present, about nine tenths being singletons, with the ten largest covering roughly 4%. Sequenced material: CD4+ or CD8+ T cells sorted from blood, taken in a trial of the OX40 agonist ivuxolimab. The source is an adult with an advanced solid tumor such as melanoma, head and neck, liver or kidney cancer.

This chain joins TRBV5-6 and TRBJ1-1; 8 positions agree with TRBD1. V shed 0 bases, J shed 2 bases, and the junction held 3 bases outside the gene matches. Germline CDR1 SGHDT, CDR2 YYEEEE. The CDR3 runs 15 residues. The CDR3 is CASSLDRGYNTEAFF. CDR3 DNA: TGTGCCAGCAGCTTGGACAGGGGGTATAACACTGAAGCTTTCTTT.

The rearrangement joins TRBV21-1 to TRBJ2-7; the D segment call TRBD1 is taken from the table without a DNA check. TRBV21-1 is a pseudogene locus. This CDR3 is 16 amino acids long. CDR3 DNA sequence: TGTGCCAGCAGGGTCCACAGGGCAACGGTATCCTACGAGCAGTACGTC. Residues: CASRVHRATVSYEQYV.

The chain links TRBV25-1 to TRBJ2-1, with 8 nucleotides matching TRBD1. This CDR3 is built from 13 residues. Trimming removed 4 bases from V and 7 bases from J; junction bases left unmatched: 3. Germline V gene sequence: CDR1 MGHDK, CDR2 SYGVNS. The CDR3 nucleotides are TGTGCCAGCAGTGGACAGGGGATAAATGAGCAGTTCTTC. As protein: CASSGQGINEQFF.

J is TRBJ1-5 and V is TRBV28; tentative D call: TRBD1 (5 bases). Germline-derived CDR1 and CDR2 are MDHEN and SYDVKM. The CDR3 totals 14 residues. Trimming took 6 bases from V and 4 from J, leaving 13 bases between them. The DNA of the CDR3 is TGTGCCAGCAGCCTATCACAGGTAAATCAGCCCCAGCATTTT. This translates into CASSLSQVNQPQHF.

For this clone: The junction shows a germline mismatch at one end, possibly a read error. This rearrangement joins TRBV7-7 to TRBJ1-1; no clear D gene. This CDR3 spans 13 amino acids. Per germline, CDR1 SSHAT and CDR2 FNYEAQ (reference sequence). The CDR3 here is CASSEGLNTEAFF. The CDR3 DNA reads as TGTGCTAGCAGCGAAGGGCTCAACACTGAAGCTTTCTTT.

V is TRBV2 and J is TRBJ1-2; TRBD1 is a possible D gene (5 bases). The germline V gene encodes CDR1 SNHLY and CDR2 FYNNEI. The CDR3 is 15 amino acids. Trimming took 2 bases from V and 9 from J, leaving 19 bases between them. CDR3 sequence reads: CASSEMGVSAYSYTF. The CDR3 nucleotides are TGTGCCAGCAGTGAAATGGGGGTGTCCGCTTATAGCTACACCTTC. The variable domain in full, completed from reference TRBV2 and TRBJ1-2, reads EPEVTQTPSHQVTQMGQEVILRCVPISNHLYFYWYRQILGQKVEFLVSFYNNEISEKSEIFDDQFSVERPDGSNFTLKIRSTKLEDSAMYFCASSEMGVSAYSYTFGSGTRLTVV.

The genes are TRBV4-1 and TRBJ2-2; possibly TRBD1 for D (5 bases). Germline assignment: CDR1 MGHRA and CDR2 YSYEKL. The length of the CDR3 is 14 residues. V lost 4 bases and J 6 bases, leaving 12 bases between the germline ends. For the CDR3, the DNA is TGCGCCAGCAGCCCGACAGCGAGAGCCGGGGAGCTGTTTTTT. Translating gives CASSPTARAGELFF.

V and J are TRBV27 and TRBJ2-1; D may be TRBD1 (6 bases). With 4 bases removed from V and 5 bases from J, the gap between germline ends came to 12 bases. The CDR3 runs to 14 residues. The V gene's germline CDR1 is MNHEY and CDR2 SMNVEV (reference sequence). As DNA, the CDR3 is TGTGCCAGCAGTTGGGGGACAACCGACAATGAGCAGTTCTTC. Amino acid sequence: CASSWGTTDNEQFF.

CDR3 region: CASSFGSGRQETQYF. The CDR3 nucleotides read TGTGCCAGCAGCTTCGGTAGCGGGAGGCAAGAGACCCAGTACTTC. The rearrangement joins TRBV11-2 to TRBJ2-5; TRBD2 matches 10 bases. Trimming at V came to 3 bases and at J to 2 bases, leaving 3 bases not matched to a gene. CDR1 and CDR2 (germline): SGHAT, FQNNGV. The CDR3 consists of 15 residues.

J is TRBJ1-1 and V is TRBV6-4; 7 bases fit TRBD1. Trimming took 6 bases from V and 0 from J; bases not matched to a gene: 4. CDR3 length: 14 residues. Germline V CDR1 and CDR2: MRHNA, SNTAGT. The CDR3 loop is CASSETGLNTEAFF. CDR3 DNA sequence: TGTGCCAGCAGCGAGACAGGGTTGAACACTGAAGCTTTCTTT.

This clone appeared once. V and J are TRBV28 and TRBJ2-7; D might be TRBD2 (6 bases). V lost 4 bases and J 0 bases, leaving 16 bases between the germline ends. This CDR3 comprises 16 residues. In germline, CDR1 is MDHEN, CDR2 SYDVKM. The chain's CDR3 is CASSSPLADYSYEQYF. CDR3 bases: TGTGCCAGCAGTTCCCCCTTAGCGGACTACTCCTACGAGCAGTACTTC.

This rearrangement joins TRBV19 to TRBJ1-4; D gene unclear. Deletions cut 5 bases from V and 8 bases from J, with 9 bases between. There are 12 residues in the CDR3. Germline V gene data show CDR1 as LNHDA and CDR2 as SQIVND (reference sequence). In DNA form, the CDR3 reads TGTGCCAGTAGTTTAAACCCAGAAAAACTGTTTTTT. Translated: CASSLNPEKLFF.

The chain is built from TRBV7-6 and TRBJ2-1; 7 bases are shared with TRBD1. With V trimmed by 5 bases and J by 5 bases, 6 bases remained unmatched. Germline CDR1 and CDR2: SGHVS and FNYEAQ. The CDR3 length is 14 residues. The chain's CDR3 is CASSPLQGDNEQFF. In DNA, the CDR3 is TGTGCCAGCAGCCCATTGCAGGGGGACAATGAGCAGTTCTTC.

The rearrangement uses TRBV19 and TRBJ1-2; 7 positions match TRBD1. Germline loops: CDR1 LNHDA, CDR2 SQIVND (reference sequence). The CDR3 length is 16 residues. Trimming at V came to 5 bases and at J to 6 bases, leaving 15 bases not matched to a gene. CDR3 protein: CASSPGGQIGVHGYTF. In nucleotides, the CDR3 is TGTGCCAGTAGTCCCGGGGGACAGATAGGGGTACATGGCTACACCTTC.

The rearrangement uses TRBV6-5 and TRBJ1-1; D not certain. V gave up 0 bases and J gave up 5 bases, with 10 bases separating them. CDR1 and CDR2 from the germline V gene are MNHEY and SVGAGI. CDR3 length: 14 amino acids. CDR3 in DNA: TGTGCCAGCAGTTACTCGAGGACCGGGACTGAAGCTTTCTTT. Amino acid sequence: CASSYSRTGTEAFF.

The chain links TRBV15 to TRBJ2-3, with TRBD1 identical over 7 bases. J lost 6 bases, V lost 2 bases, and 8 bases had no gene match. Germline CDR1 is LNHNV and CDR2 is YYDKDF (reference sequence). There are 15 residues in the CDR3. The chain's CDR3 is CATSRRDSTMDTQYF. The CDR3 bases are TGTGCCACCAGCAGACGGGACAGCACAATGGATACGCAGTATTTT.

This chain connects TRBV11-2 to TRBJ1-1, with D possibly being TRBD1 (6 bases). The CDR3 extends over 11 amino acids. In germline, CDR1 is SGHAT, CDR2 FQNNGV. Deletions cut 2 bases from V and 8 bases from J, with 6 bases between. CDR3 sequence: CASSLTGEAFF. The CDR3 DNA follows: TGTGCCAGCAGCTTAACAGGGGAAGCTTTCTTT.

The chain couples TRBV10-3 to TRBJ1-2; the D is unclear. V was trimmed by 10 bases and J by 2 bases, leaving 11 bases between them. CDR1 and CDR2 (germline): ENHRY, SYGVKD. There are 12 residues in the CDR3. The CDR3 reads CANHGENYGYTF. CDR3 nucleotide sequence: TGTGCCAACCATGGGGAAAACTATGGCTACACCTTC.